This TCR beta chain is drawn from a study of T-cell reconstitution after alpha-beta-depleted transplantation in children. The library targeted TCRbeta and was prepared with unique molecular identifiers. TCRdb itself ran the PCR reads through MiXCR, one entry per CDR3 protein. The sample consists of more than 150,000 distinct CDR3 sequences, more than 14% of them appearing once. The CDR3 has 10 residues. Trimming pared 5 bases from V and 8 bases from J, leaving 7 bases between. Looked up from germline, CDR1 is DFQATT and CDR2 is SNEGSKA (reference sequence). This clonotype was seen more than once but under ten times.

This specimen consisted of PBMCs from the stem cell graft donor, obtained from the stem cell graft. The chain is built from TRBV20-1 and TRBJ1-3; D gene uncertain. The receptor's source is a human donor who donated a stem cell graft to a child with acute lymphoblastic leukemia. The CDR3 sequence: CSAYRDTIYF. CDR3 sequence (DNA): TGCAGTGCTTATCGGGACACCATATATTTT.